The text below deals with one TCR beta chain. The target antigen is unknown. The sample is drawn from a study of OX40 agonist ivuxolimab in advanced cancers. Libraries were prepared by immunoSEQ multiplex PCR; TCRdb keeps only in-frame clonotypes and omits some of them. The sample consists of more than 55,000 clones, about 91% of them appearing once. Findings and caveats of the study: Some of the nonresponding patients also showed low levels of normalized T-cell clonal expansion.

This specimen consisted of CD4+ or CD8+ T cells sorted from blood, obtained in a trial of the OX40 agonist ivuxolimab. The sequence derives from an adult with an advanced solid tumor such as melanoma, head and neck, liver or kidney cancer.

CDR3 in amino acids: CSATPADTQYF. CDR3 nucleotides: TGCAGTGCCACGCCGGCAGATACGCAGTATTTT. The chain joins TRBV20-1 to TRBJ2-3, with D unresolved. This CDR3 comprises 11 residues. The germline gives CDR1 DFQATT, CDR2 SNEGSKA (reference sequence). V was shortened by 6 bases and J by 4 bases, with 8 bases between the two germline ends.